The clone carrying this T cell receptor (beta chain) was seen more than once but under ten times. The entry originates in a study of OX40 agonist ivuxolimab in advanced cancers. TCRdb keeps only in-frame clones here, not all; method: immunoSEQ multiplex PCR. This sample carries approximately 12,000 clones, approximately 70% of them seen once, and the ten largest clones take approximately 12%. The V gene end was trimmed by 4 bases and the J gene end by 2 bases; junction bases not matched to a gene: 2. The germline V gene encodes CDR1 MNHEY and CDR2 SMNVEV (reference sequence). CDR3 length: 13 residues.

The source is an adult with an advanced solid tumor such as melanoma, head and neck, liver or kidney cancer. The source material was CD4+ or CD8+ T cells sorted from blood, sampled in a trial of the OX40 agonist ivuxolimab. The chain is built from TRBV27 and TRBJ2-7; 7 bases are shared with TRBD2. The chain's CDR3 is CASSSGRAYEQYF. The CDR3 DNA sequence: TGTGCCAGCAGTTCAGGGAGGGCCTACGAGCAGTACTTC.